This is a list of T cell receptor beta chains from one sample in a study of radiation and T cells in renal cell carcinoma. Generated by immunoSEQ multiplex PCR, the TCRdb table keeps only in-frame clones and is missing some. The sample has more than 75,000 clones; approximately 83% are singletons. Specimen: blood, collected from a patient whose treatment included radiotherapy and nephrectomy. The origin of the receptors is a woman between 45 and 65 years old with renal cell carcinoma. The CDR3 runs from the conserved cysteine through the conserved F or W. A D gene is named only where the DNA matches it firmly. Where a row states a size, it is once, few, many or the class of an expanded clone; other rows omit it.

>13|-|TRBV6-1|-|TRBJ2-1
CASSETRYNEQFF
TGTGCCAGCAGTGAGACCAGGTACAATGAGCAGTTCTTC
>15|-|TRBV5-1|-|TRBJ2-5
CASSLGSGPIETQYF
TGCGCCAGCAGCTTGGGCTCGGGGCCCATAGAGACCCAGTACTTC
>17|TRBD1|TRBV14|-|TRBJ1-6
CASSQGFRGLRNSPLHF
TGTGCCAGCAGCCAAGGTTTCAGGGGGCTTCGAAATTCACCCCTCCACTTT
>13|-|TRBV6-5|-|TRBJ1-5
CASRQSSNQPQHF
TGTGCCAGCAGACAGAGTAGCAATCAGCCCCAGCATTTT
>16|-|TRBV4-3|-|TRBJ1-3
CASSQLEAGTGNTIYF
TGCGCCAGCAGCCAATTAGAGGCGGGGACTGGAAACACCATATATTTT
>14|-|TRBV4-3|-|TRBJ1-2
CASSQVVRTYGYTF
TGCGCCAGCAGCCAAGTTGTCAGGACCTATGGCTACACCTTC
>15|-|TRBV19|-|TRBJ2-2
CASSIDHVGNGELFF
TGTGCCAGTAGTATAGATCACGTCGGGAACGGGGAGCTGTTTTTT
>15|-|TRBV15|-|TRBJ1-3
CATENRALSGNTIYF
TGTGCCACGGAAAACAGGGCCCTCTCTGGAAACACCATATATTTT
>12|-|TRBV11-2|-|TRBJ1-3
CASTFSGNTIYF
TGTGCCAGCACCTTCTCTGGAAACACCATATATTTT
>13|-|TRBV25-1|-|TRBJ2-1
CASSSGAYNEQFF
TGTGCCAGCAGTTCGGGGGCCTACAATGAGCAGTTCTTC
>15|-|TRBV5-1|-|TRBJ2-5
CASSSTTGEGETQYF
TGCGCCAGCAGCTCAACGACAGGGGAGGGAGAGACCCAGTACTTC
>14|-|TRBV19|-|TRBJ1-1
CASRWGVGNTEAFF
TGTGCCAGTAGATGGGGGGTTGGGAACACTGAAGCTTTCTTT
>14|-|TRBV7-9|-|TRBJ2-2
CASSLDSHTGELFF
TGTGCCAGCAGCTTGGACAGCCACACCGGGGAGCTGTTTTTT
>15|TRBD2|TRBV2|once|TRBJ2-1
CASSRTSGNYNEQFF
TGTGCCAGCAGCAGGACTAGCGGGAATTACAATGAGCAGTTCTTC
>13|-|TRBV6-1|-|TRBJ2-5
CASKLAQQETQYF
TGTGCCAGCAAACTCGCACAGCAAGAGACCCAGTACTTC
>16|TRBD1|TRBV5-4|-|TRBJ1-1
CASRVGGQGRNTEAFF
TGTGCCAGCAGGGTCGGTGGACAGGGCAGGAACACTGAAGCTTTCTTT
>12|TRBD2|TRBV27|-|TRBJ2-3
CASSMRGDTQYF
TGTGCCAGCTCTATGCGGGGGGATACGCAGTATTTT
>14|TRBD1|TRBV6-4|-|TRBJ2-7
CASSGQGFGGEQYF
TGTGCCAGCAGCGGACAGGGTTTTGGTGGCGAGCAGTACTTC
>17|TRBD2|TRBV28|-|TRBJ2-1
CASSPLRTSGGENEQFF
TGTGCCAGCAGTCCCCTCCGAACTAGCGGCGGAGAGAATGAGCAGTTCTTC
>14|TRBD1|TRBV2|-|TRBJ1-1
CASRGDRLRTEAFF
TGTGCCAGCAGGGGGGACAGGTTGAGGACTGAAGCTTTCTTT
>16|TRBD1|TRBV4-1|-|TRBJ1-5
CASSRSSGTENQPQHF
TGCGCCAGCAGCCGAAGCTCCGGGACAGAAAATCAGCCCCAGCATTTT
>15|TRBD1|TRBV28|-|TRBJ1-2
CASSLRSGTGGRYTF
TGTGCCAGCAGCCTAAGGAGCGGGACAGGGGGCCGTTACACCTTC
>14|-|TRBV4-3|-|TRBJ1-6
CASSQETDNSPLHF
TGCGCCAGCAGCCAAGAGACGGATAATTCACCCCTCCACTTT
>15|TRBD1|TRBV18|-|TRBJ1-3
CASSPNRGPGNTIYF
TGTGCCAGCTCACCGAACAGGGGGCCTGGAAACACCATATATTTT
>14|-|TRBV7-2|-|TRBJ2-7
CASSPWGVSQGQYF
TGTGCCAGCAGCCCATGGGGGGTCAGCCAGGGGCAGTACTTC
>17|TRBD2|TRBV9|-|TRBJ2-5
CASSVGPSGGAQETQYF
TGTGCCAGCAGCGTAGGTCCTAGCGGGGGAGCACAAGAGACCCAGTACTTC
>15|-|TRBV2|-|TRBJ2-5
CASSAPKGIQETQYF
TGTGCCAGCAGTGCACCCAAGGGTATTCAAGAGACCCAGTACTTC
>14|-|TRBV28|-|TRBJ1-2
CASTPPGANYGYTF
TGTGCCAGCACCCCCCCGGGGGCTAACTATGGCTACACCTTC
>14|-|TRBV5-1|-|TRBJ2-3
CASSYGAGTDTQYF
TGCGCCAGCAGCTACGGGGCAGGCACAGATACGCAGTATTTT
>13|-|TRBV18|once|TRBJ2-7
CASSPTDGYEQYF
TGTGCCAGCTCACCAACCGATGGCTACGAGCAGTACTTC
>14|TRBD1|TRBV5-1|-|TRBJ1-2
CASSLAGTGDGYTF
TGCGCCAGCAGCTTGGCCGGGACAGGGGATGGCTACACCTTC
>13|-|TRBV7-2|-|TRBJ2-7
CASRASSGYEQYF
TGTGCCAGCAGGGCCAGTAGCGGCTACGAGCAGTACTTC
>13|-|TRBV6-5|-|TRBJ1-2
CASRWDGDYGYTF
TGTGCCAGCAGATGGGACGGTGACTATGGCTACACCTTC
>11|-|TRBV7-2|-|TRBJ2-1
CASSALPEQFF
TGTGCCAGCAGCGCCCTCCCGGAGCAGTTCTTC
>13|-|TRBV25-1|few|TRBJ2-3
CASSATASDTQYF
TGTGCCAGCAGTGCGACAGCCTCAGATACGCAGTATTTT
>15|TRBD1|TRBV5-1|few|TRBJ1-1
CASSRGTDMNTEAFF
TGCGCCAGCAGCAGAGGGACAGATATGAACACTGAAGCTTTCTTT
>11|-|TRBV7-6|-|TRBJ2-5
CASSLKETQYF
TGTGCCAGCAGCTTGAAAGAGACCCAGTACTTC
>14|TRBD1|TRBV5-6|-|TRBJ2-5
CASSLDPGGETQYF
TGTGCCAGCAGCTTGGACCCAGGGGGAGAGACCCAGTACTTC
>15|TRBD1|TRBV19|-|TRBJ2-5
CASKSSPGGGQTQYF
TGTGCCAGTAAAAGCTCCCCAGGGGGCGGGCAGACCCAGTACTTC
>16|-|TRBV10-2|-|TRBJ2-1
CASQPQHQKPHNEQFF
TGCGCCAGCCAGCCTCAGCACCAAAAACCTCACAATGAGCAGTTCTTC
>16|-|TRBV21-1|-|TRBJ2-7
CANSKSGRGSPYEQYF
TGTGCCAACAGCAAATCGGGCAGGGGGAGTCCCTACGAGCAGTACTTC
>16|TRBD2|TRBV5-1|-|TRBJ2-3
CASSLTSGRNTDTQYF
TGCGCCAGCAGCTTGACTAGCGGGAGAAACACAGATACGCAGTATTTT
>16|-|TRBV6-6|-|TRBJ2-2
CASSYPRQGGTGELFF
TGTGCCAGCAGTTATCCCCGGCAGGGAGGCACCGGGGAGCTGTTTTTT
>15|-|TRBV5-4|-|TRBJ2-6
CASSLGSSGANVLTF
TGTGCCAGCAGCCTAGGAAGCTCTGGGGCCAACGTCCTGACTTTC
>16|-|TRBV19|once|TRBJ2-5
CASSIRRGGIQETQYF
TGTGCCAGTAGTATACGGCGCGGAGGAATCCAAGAGACCCAGTACTTC
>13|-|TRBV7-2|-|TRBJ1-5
CASSQLPNQPQHF
TGTGCCAGCAGCCAACTCCCCAATCAGCCCCAGCATTTT
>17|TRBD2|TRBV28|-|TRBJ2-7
CASSLSPGLAAEYEQYF
TGTGCCAGCAGTTTATCCCCGGGACTAGCGGCAGAATACGAGCAGTACTTC
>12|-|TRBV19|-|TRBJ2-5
CASSKRQETQYF
TGTGCCAGTAGTAAGAGACAAGAGACCCAGTACTTC
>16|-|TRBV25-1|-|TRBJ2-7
CASSSHRAESSYEQYF
TGTGCCAGCAGTAGTCACAGGGCCGAGAGCTCCTACGAGCAGTACTTC
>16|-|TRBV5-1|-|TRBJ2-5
CASSSASIRTVLTQYF
TGCGCCAGCAGCTCAGCATCTATACGGACAGTCCTGACCCAGTACTTC
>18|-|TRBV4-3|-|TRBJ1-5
CASSQDFEGWTADQPQHF
TGCGCCAGCAGCCAAGATTTTGAGGGATGGACAGCTGATCAGCCCCAGCATTTT
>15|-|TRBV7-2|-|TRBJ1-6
CASSRIVVGDSPLHF
TGTGCCAGCAGCCGAATCGTCGTCGGGGACTCACCCCTCCACTTT
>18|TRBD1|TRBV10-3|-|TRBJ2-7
CAISESGGRTGRTYEQYF
TGTGCCATCAGTGAGTCTGGGGGAAGGACAGGGAGAACTTACGAGCAGTACTTC
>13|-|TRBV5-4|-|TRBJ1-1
CASSPGTEFEAFF
TGTGCCAGCAGCCCTGGGACGGAATTTGAAGCTTTCTTT
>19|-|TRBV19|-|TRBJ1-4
CASSRAGTLGFGGNEKLFF
TGTGCCAGTAGTCGAGCCGGGACTCTTGGGTTCGGTGGTAATGAAAAACTGTTTTTT